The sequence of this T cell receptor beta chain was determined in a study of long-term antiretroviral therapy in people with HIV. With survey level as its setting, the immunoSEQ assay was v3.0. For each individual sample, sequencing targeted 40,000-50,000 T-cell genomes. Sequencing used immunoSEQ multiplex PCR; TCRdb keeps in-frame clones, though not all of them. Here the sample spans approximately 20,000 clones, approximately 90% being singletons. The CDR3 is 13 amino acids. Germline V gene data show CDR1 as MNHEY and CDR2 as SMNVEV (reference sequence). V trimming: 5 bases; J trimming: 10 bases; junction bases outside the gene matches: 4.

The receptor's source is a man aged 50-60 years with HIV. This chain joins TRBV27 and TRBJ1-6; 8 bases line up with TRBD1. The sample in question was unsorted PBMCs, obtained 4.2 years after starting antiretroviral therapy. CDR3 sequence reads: CASSGQGWSPLHF. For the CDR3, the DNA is TGTGCCAGCAGTGGACAGGGCTGGTCACCCCTCCACTTT.